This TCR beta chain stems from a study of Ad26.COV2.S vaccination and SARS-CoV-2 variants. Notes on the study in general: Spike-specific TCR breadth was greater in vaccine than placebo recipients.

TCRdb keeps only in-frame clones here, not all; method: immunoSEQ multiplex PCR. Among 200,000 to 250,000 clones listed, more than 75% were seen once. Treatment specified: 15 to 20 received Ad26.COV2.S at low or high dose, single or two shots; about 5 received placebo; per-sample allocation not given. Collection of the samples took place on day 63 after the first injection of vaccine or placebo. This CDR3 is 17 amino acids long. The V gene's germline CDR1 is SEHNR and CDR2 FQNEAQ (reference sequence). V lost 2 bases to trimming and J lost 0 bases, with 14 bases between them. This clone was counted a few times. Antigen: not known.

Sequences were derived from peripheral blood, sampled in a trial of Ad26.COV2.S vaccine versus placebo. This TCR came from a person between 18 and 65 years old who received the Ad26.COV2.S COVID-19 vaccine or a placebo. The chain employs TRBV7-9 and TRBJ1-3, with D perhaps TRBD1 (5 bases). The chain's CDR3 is CASSLSGGGNSGNTIYF. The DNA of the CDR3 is TGTGCCAGCAGCTTATCGGGGGGAGGGAACTCTGGAAACACCATATATTTT.